The clone carrying this TCR beta chain was detected only once. The antigen remains unidentified. V shed 6 bases and J 3 bases; nucleotides not matched to a gene: 6. The germline V gene has CDR1 SNHLY and CDR2 FYNNEI. This CDR3 has 14 amino acids. The data originate from a study of graft-versus-host responses after intestinal transplantation. About the study: Among the recipients, transplants were multivisceral, liver-intestinal, or isolated intestinal. Findings of the study overall: Present in recipient marrow, GvH clones included some that appeared first in ileum or blood. High graft-versus-host to host-versus-graft T cell clonal ratios marked allografts of patients with graft-donor macrochimerism.

TCRdb keeps only in-frame clones here, not all; method: immunoSEQ multiplex PCR. The repertoire consists of more than 80,000 clones, with less than 90% occurring once and the leading ten covering 0.28%. The chain uses TRBV2 and TRBJ1-2; 8 bases match TRBD1. The starting material was unstimulated CD4+ T cells sorted from spleen or lymph node cells, obtained before transplant. This clonotype was obtained from a human donor who was the organ donor for an intestinal transplant. The chain's CDR3 is CASSRDRGDYGYTF. The CDR3 DNA reads TGTGCCAGCAGCAGAGACAGGGGTGACTATGGCTACACCTTC.